The 23 T cell receptor beta chains below all came from one sample that was sequenced in a study of cytomegalovirus exposure and HLA in healthy donors (dated by TCRdb to the late 2010s). Receptors were amplified or captured by the immunoSEQ multiplex PCR assay. For the multiplex PCR, a mixture combining 60 forward primers for TCR Vbeta segments and 13 reverse primers for TCR Jbeta segments was used. In its TCRdb copy, this immuneACCESS table keeps in-frame sequences only and misses some clones. Where compared with another copy, unresolved V genes explain less than half of these, and the others have no known cause. The sample table holds about 83,000 clones, of which around 81% were seen once. Approximately 1.9% of the sample comes from the top ten. The specimen sequenced was PBMCs. These receptors all stem from a woman aged 25-40 years in good health and CMV-seronegative.

This chain joins TRBV19 and TRBJ2-2; 7 bases are shared with TRBD2. The CDR3 contains 17 residues. Germline-derived CDR1 and CDR2 are LNHDA and SQIVND (reference sequence). V was pared by 4 bases and J by 0 bases, with 8 bases of the junction left unmatched. CDR3 in DNA: TGTGCCAGTAGTAGAGCCTCCGGGACTACGAACACCGGGGAGCTGTTTTTT. It yields the protein CASSRASGTTNTGELFF.

This chain uses TRBV5-4 with TRBJ1-4, with no clear D. CDR3 length equals 16 residues. In germline, CDR1 is SGHNT, CDR2 YYREEE (reference sequence). Trimming pared 0 bases from V and 0 bases from J, leaving 9 bases between. In DNA form, the CDR3 reads TGTGCCAGCAGCTTGGGGGCTATGTCAACTAATGAAAAACTGTTTTTT. Its protein is CASSLGAMSTNEKLFF.

J is TRBJ2-1 and V is TRBV28; no reliable D call. The CDR3 spans 15 residues. V gave up 7 bases and J gave up 1 base, with 14 bases separating them. Germline V lookup: CDR1 MDHEN, CDR2 SYDVKM. This CDR3 is CASIRSRLSYNEQFF. For the CDR3, the DNA is TGTGCCAGCATTCGGTCTAGGTTATCCTACAATGAGCAGTTCTTC.

The chain employs TRBV6-5 and TRBJ1-1; D unclear. Germline CDR1 MNHEY, CDR2 SVGAGI. Trimming removed 2 bases from V and 0 bases from J, with 10 bases in between. This CDR3 is 15 amino acids long. The CDR3, as DNA: TGTGCCAGCAGTTACGTCGTGCACATGAACACTGAAGCTTTCTTT. Encoded protein: CASSYVVHMNTEAFF.

V and J are TRBV7-2 and TRBJ2-2; D not resolved. CDR1 and CDR2 (germline): SGHTA, FQGNSA. CDR3 length: 13 amino acids. V dropped 9 bases and J dropped 0 bases, with 8 bases sitting between them. The CDR3 is CASHQANTGELFF. The CDR3 nucleotides read TGTGCCAGTCATCAGGCGAACACCGGGGAGCTGTTTTTT.

The rearrangement joins TRBV6-1 to TRBJ2-3, with D possibly matching TRBD2 (6 bases). Trimming removed 5 bases at V and 4 bases at J, with 16 bases between. Per the germline V gene, CDR1 is MNHNS and CDR2 is SASEGT. CDR3 length: 15 amino acids. In nucleotides, the CDR3 is TGTGCCAGCAGTCGGGACTCCGCATACCCAGATACGCAGTATTTT. Translating gives CASSRDSAYPDTQYF.

The V and J genes are TRBV9 and TRBJ1-1; tentative D call: TRBD1 (5 bases). This CDR3 contains 15 residues. V lost 4 bases and J 1 base, leaving 14 bases between the germline ends. CDR1 is SGDLS and CDR2 is YYNGEE in the germline V gene. CDR3 nucleotides: TGTGCCAGCAGCCCGAGACAGAGTCCGAACACTGAAGCTTTCTTT. As protein: CASSPRQSPNTEAFF.

This clone has only a few counts. The V and J genes are TRBV10-2 and TRBJ1-2; 7 bases match TRBD1. V gave up 6 bases and J gave up 8 bases; unmatched junction bases: 12. This CDR3 region has 14 residues. Germline V gives CDR1 WSHSY, CDR2 SAAADI. CDR3 sequence (DNA): TGCGCCAGCAGGGAGACACAGGGGCTTTTGGGCTACACCTTC. Amino acids: CASRETQGLLGYTF.

The V and J genes are TRBV5-1 and TRBJ2-5; D possibly corresponds to TRBD1 (6 bases). CDR1 and CDR2 from the germline V gene are SGHRS and YFSETQ. V was shortened by 0 bases and J by 3 bases, with 15 bases between the two germline ends. The CDR3 has 16 residues. CDR3 residues: CASSLGGNRVEETQYF. DNA of the CDR3: TGCGCCAGCAGCTTGGGGGGTAACAGGGTGGAAGAGACCCAGTACTTC.

This sequence joins TRBV4-3 and TRBJ2-1; 10 positions match TRBD2. Per germline, CDR1 LGHNA and CDR2 YSLEER. The CDR3 runs 16 residues. The V segment lost 0 bases and the J segment 4 bases; nucleotides outside the gene matches: 3. The CDR3: CASSQDTSGTYNEQFF. The CDR3 nucleotides read TGCGCCAGCAGCCAAGATACTAGCGGGACTTACAATGAGCAGTTCTTC.

The chain employs TRBV29-1 and TRBJ2-1; 12 nucleotides match TRBD2. In germline, CDR1 is SQVTM, CDR2 ANQGSEA. V shed 5 bases and J 8 bases; nucleotides not matched to a gene: 7. The CDR3 runs to 14 residues. The CDR3 nucleotides are TGCAGCGTTCTGACTAGCGGGAGTTCCCATGAGCAGTTCTTC. Translated: CSVLTSGSSHEQFF.

The rearrangement joins TRBV18 to TRBJ1-4, with TRBD1 as a possible D gene (5 bases). V dropped 3 bases and J dropped 5 bases, with 10 bases sitting between them. Germline lookup yields CDR1 KGHSH and CDR2 LQKENI. CDR3 length: 14 amino acids. The CDR3 reads CASSPAGSNEKLFF. The CDR3 DNA reads as TGTGCCAGCTCACCGGCAGGGTCCAATGAAAAACTGTTTTTT.

This clone was seen a handful of times. The V call is TRBV7-9, the J call TRBJ1-1; weak D call: TRBD1 (6 bases). Germline values: CDR1 SEHNR, CDR2 FQNEAQ (reference sequence). The V end was cut by 1 base, the J end by 4 bases, with 7 bases between. The CDR3 runs 13 residues. This CDR3 reads CASSLEQGTEAFF. The DNA of the CDR3 is TGTGCCAGCAGCTTAGAACAGGGCACTGAAGCTTTCTTT.

The chain couples TRBV6-1 to TRBJ2-5, with TRBD2 identical over 10 bases. The DNA end is a closer match to TRBJ2-7, so the J assignment may be wrong. The CDR3 spans 14 residues. Looked up from germline, CDR1 is MNHNS and CDR2 is SASEGT. CDR3 in amino acids: CASTMLAGEGEQYF. The CDR3 DNA reads TGTGCCAGCACCATGCTAGCGGGAGAAGGCGAGCAGTACTTC.

This rearrangement joins TRBV7-3 to TRBJ2-3; tentatively, D is TRBD2 (5 bases). V lost 8 bases and J lost 0, with 12 bases in between. The CDR3 covers 14 residues. Per the germline V gene, CDR1 is SGHTA and CDR2 is FQGTGA. CDR3 protein: CASGSRGSTDTQYF. The CDR3 DNA follows: TGTGCCAGCGGGTCTCGCGGGAGCACAGATACGCAGTATTTT.

The rearrangement links TRBV6-1 to TRBJ2-2; 8 bases fit TRBD2. CDR1 and CDR2 from the germline V gene are MNHNS and SASEGT. The junction had 11 bases not matched to a gene; V was cut back by 2 bases and J by 3 bases. This CDR3 is 18 amino acids long. CDR3 DNA sequence: TGTGCCAGCAGTGAAACGGGCAAAGCGGGAGCACACACCGGGGAGCTGTTTTTT. It encodes CASSETGKAGAHTGELFF.

This clone was counted a few times. The chain joins TRBV27 to TRBJ2-7; TRBD1 matches at 7 bases. Germline loops: CDR1 MNHEY, CDR2 SMNVEV (reference sequence). The CDR3 has 15 residues. J lost 3 bases, V lost 5 bases, and 10 bases had no gene match. The CDR3 coding sequence is TGTGCCAGCAGTCCCATCAGACAGGGTTACTACGAGCAGTACTTC. It translates to CASSPIRQGYYEQYF.

This chain connects TRBV6-1 to TRBJ2-2; 7 bases are shared with TRBD2. Germline V CDR1 and CDR2: MNHNS, SASEGT. The CDR3 has 13 amino acids. Losses at the gene ends were 2 bases for V and 7 bases for J; bases not matched to a gene: 1. CDR3 bases: TGTGCCAGCAGTGAACCGGGGGGCGGGGAGCTGTTTTTT. Residues: CASSEPGGGELFF.

This clone was recorded only once. The V call is TRBV28, the J call TRBJ2-7; TRBD1 matches at 9 bases. V trimming: 6 bases; J trimming: 3 bases; junction bases outside the gene matches: 6. In germline, CDR1 is MDHEN, CDR2 SYDVKM. The CDR3 loop spans 14 amino acids. The CDR3, as DNA: TGTGCCAGCAGCCCTACAGGGGGCAACTACGAGCAGTACTTC. Residues: CASSPTGGNYEQYF.

CDR3 protein: CASSLAVRGGHPLWAEAFF. The CDR3 DNA reads TGTGCCAGCAGCTTAGCGGTTAGGGGGGGACACCCCCTTTGGGCTGAAGCTTTCTTT. This chain links TRBV7-2 with TRBJ1-1; tentatively, D is TRBD1 (6 bases). The CDR3 is made up of 19 amino acids. Between the trimmed V and J ends, which lost 0 bases and 6 bases, there was a span of 26 bases. CDR1 and CDR2 (germline): SGHTA, FQGNSA.

The rearrangement joins TRBV23-1 to TRBJ1-2, with 9 bases identical to TRBD1. TRBV23-1 is filed as an ORF, its function uncertain. V shed 6 bases and J 3 bases; nucleotides not matched to a gene: 8. The CDR3 has 15 residues. CDR3 in amino acids: CASRGARTGDYGYTF. The CDR3 nucleotides read TGCGCCAGCAGGGGGGCACGGACAGGGGACTATGGCTACACCTTC.

V is TRBV11-2 and J is TRBJ2-7, with 10 bases fitting TRBD2. There are 17 residues in the CDR3. V lost 5 bases to trimming and J lost 3 bases; unmatched junction nucleotides: 13. Germline CDR1 and CDR2: SGHAT and FQNNGV. The CDR3 here is CASSPRRGSGRNYEQYF. The CDR3 coding sequence is TGTGCCAGCAGCCCGCGACGGGGTAGCGGGAGGAACTACGAGCAGTACTTC.

This chain joins TRBV7-9 and TRBJ2-3; D not certain. Germline loops: CDR1 SEHNR, CDR2 FQNEAQ (reference sequence). The CDR3 runs to 15 residues. Trimming stripped 4 bases from V and 0 bases from J, with 11 bases between. Here the CDR3 DNA reads TGTGCCAGCAGCTCGACTGCTTCTAGCACAGATACGCAGTATTTT. This translates into CASSSTASSTDTQYF.